The T cell receptor (beta chain) described here comes from a study of shared T cell receptors in the human thymus. V was pared by 0 bases and J by 0 bases, with 0 bases of the junction left unmatched. CDR1 and CDR2 (germline): LGHNA, YNFKEQ. The CDR3 is 15 amino acids. Here immunoSEQ multiplex PCR was the method, and the copy in TCRdb shows in-frame clones only, minus some. The data hold fewer than 700,000 clones, with around nine tenths observed a single time. This sample also belongs to another study, concerning human thymus T cells. This second study notes: Donation came from healthy Finnish infants having corrective surgery for congenital heart defects. Thymus was obtained from resections taken during corrective heart surgery. It looked as if thymic and blood repertoires used V and J genes in a biased way. Overlap was high between thymic repertoires from unrelated individuals, as reported in related research.

The gene calls are TRBV4-2 and TRBJ2-3; 7 nucleotides align to TRBD1. Specimen: thymocytes. The receptor's source is a boy younger than two with a congenital heart defect. DNA of the CDR3: TGTGCCAGCAGCCAAGAGACAGGGAGCACAGATACGCAGTATTTT. Its protein product is CASSQETGSTDTQYF.